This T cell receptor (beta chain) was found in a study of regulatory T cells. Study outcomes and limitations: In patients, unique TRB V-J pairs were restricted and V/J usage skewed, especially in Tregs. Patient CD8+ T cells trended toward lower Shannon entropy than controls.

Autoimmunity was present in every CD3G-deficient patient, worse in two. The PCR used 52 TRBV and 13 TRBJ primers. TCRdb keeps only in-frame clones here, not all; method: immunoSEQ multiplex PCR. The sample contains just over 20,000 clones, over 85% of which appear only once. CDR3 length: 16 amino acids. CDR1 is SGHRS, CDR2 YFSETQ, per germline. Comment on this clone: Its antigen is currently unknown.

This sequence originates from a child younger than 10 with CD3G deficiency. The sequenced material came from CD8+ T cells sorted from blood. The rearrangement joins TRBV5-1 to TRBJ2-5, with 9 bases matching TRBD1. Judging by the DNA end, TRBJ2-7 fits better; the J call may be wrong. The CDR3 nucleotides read TGCGCCAGCAGCTTGGGCACAGGGGGCACTGGATACGAGCAGTACTTC. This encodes CASSLGTGGTGYEQYF.